This TCR beta chain is drawn from a study of radiotherapy plus CTLA-4 blockade in lung cancer. At the level of the study: Objective response rate was around 20%; disease control rate, 25% to 35%.

Study-level points and caveats: Clones derived from tumor TCRs expanded in blood after radiotherapy plus ipilimumab.

This table comes from immunoSEQ multiplex PCR, and its TCRdb copy is limited to in-frame clones, with some not included. This sample has approximately 77,000 clones, with approximately 80% found just once. This clone is a singleton in its sample. No antigen is known for it. The CDR3 spans 14 residues. Germline loops: CDR1 SGHTA, CDR2 FQGNSA. Trimming removed 1 base from V and 3 bases from J, with 9 bases in between. Material: peripheral blood, obtained from a patient treated with radiotherapy plus ipilimumab. The receptor's source is a human donor with non-small cell lung cancer who had stable disease on radiotherapy plus ipilimumab. The genes are TRBV7-2 and TRBJ1-1; no clear D gene. CDR3 DNA sequence: TGTGCCAGCAGCTTAGAGTGGCAGTACACTGAAGCTTTCTTT. This translates into CASSLEWQYTEAFF.